This T cell receptor beta chain was identified during a study of neurological immune-mediated disorders. Study results and caveats: TCR clonal expansion peaked in HTLV-1-associated myelopathy patients and was lowest in multiple sclerosis patients. Expanded clones shared no identical CDR3 amino acid sequences across subjects, which suggested private TCR-beta repertoires in all groups.

The making of cDNA relied on 5'RACE with 10-nucleotide random UMIs. Using its own MiXCR run on the 5' RACE reads, TCRdb lists one record per CDR3 protein. The data show roughly 75,000 distinct CDR3 sequences, roughly 15% seen once. CDR1 is SGHRS and CDR2 is YFSETQ in the germline V gene. CDR3 size: 13 residues. Trimming took 5 bases from V and 2 from J, leaving 11 bases between them. In its sample, this clonotype was seen many times. The antigen is unknown. As to time point: longitudinal time-point 1 (baseline). The sequenced sample consisted of PBMCs. The chain links TRBV5-1 to TRBJ2-7; D is unresolved. This sequence originates from a female donor with HTLV-1-associated myelopathy (HAM/TSP). The CDR3 is CASRTAAPYEQYF. The CDR3 nucleotides are TGCGCCAGCAGGACGGCAGCCCCCTACGAGCAGTACTTC.